The rows below give T cell receptor beta chains drawn from one sample of a study of blood T cell repertoires in COVID-19. Repertoires were generated with immunoSEQ multiplex PCR, while TCRdb's copy carries only in-frame clones and drops some. The top ten clones hold roughly 7.1% of a sample with a few hundred thousand clones, over 75% of them seen once. The sequenced material came from peripheral blood. The receptors were sampled from a woman aged 50 to 60 who had recovered from COVID-19. CDR3s leave out the opening cysteine and the closing phenylalanine or tryptophan. Size values are once, few and many counts, or a class for expanded clones, and some rows have none.

TRBV19 . ASSAGTNTGELF
TRBV19 . ASSQAGGEAF
TRBV5-5 . ASSPGPGGAPASNQPQH
TRBV6-5 . ASSYPGGEQF
TRBV15 . ATSRHDRGGNTQY
TRBV28 once ASSFLQPGLAGREQY
TRBV6-5 . ASRRDSQNYGYT
TRBV5-4 few ASSWGGGKGYEQY
TRBV30 . AWSLDSYEQY
TRBV19 . ASSVLRTNNEQF
TRBV5-8 . ASSLDRAYQPQH
TRBV2 . ASSGQGNMNGYT